These T cell receptor beta chains were read from a single sample in a study of T-cell memory formation after mild COVID-19. TCRdb reprocessed the 5' RACE reads with MiXCR, giving one entry per CDR3 protein. The sample lists under 550,000 distinct CDR3 sequences, roughly 20% occurring once. The specimen was PBMCs or a T cell subset sorted from them (not recorded which). The receptors stem from an adult woman who had mild COVID-19 (a few samples of this study predate the infection). Cell type and time point are not known. CDR3s include the opening cysteine and the closing phenylalanine or tryptophan. Each record gives: J gene, D gene, V gene, CDR3 length, clone size, CDR3 protein, CDR3 DNA. D genes are given only for firm matches. Size is omitted from some rows. Given values are once, few, many or a class for expanded clones.

TRBJ2-3,.,TRBV6-5,16,once,CASSYGLRQSTDTQYF,TGTGCCAGCAGTTACGGTCTCAGACAGAGCACAGATACGCAGTATTTT
TRBJ2-3,TRBD1,TRBV25-1,15,.,CASSALRGPTDTQYF,TGTGCCAGCAGTGCGCTCAGGGGGCCCACAGATACGCAGTATTTT
TRBJ1-1,.,TRBV7-8,12,many,CASSLGTREAFF,TGTGCCAGCAGCTTAGGGACCCGTGAAGCTTTCTTT
TRBJ2-6,.,TRBV27,15,few,CASSFLGSGANVLTF,TGTGCCAGCAGTTTTCTAGGCTCTGGGGCCAACGTCCTGACTTTC
TRBJ2-1,.,TRBV12-3/TRBV12-4,15,few,CASRSTMRRTNEQFF,TGTGCCAGCAGATCTACTATGAGGCGGACCAATGAGCAGTTCTTC
TRBJ1-1,.,TRBV27,16,.,CASSSTGNHMNTEAFF,TGTGCCAGCAGTAGTACAGGGAATCACATGAACACTGAAGCTTTCTTT
TRBJ2-7,TRBD1,TRBV13,14,few,CASSFGQVFYEQYF,TGTGCCAGCAGCTTCGGACAGGTTTTCTACGAGCAGTACTTC
TRBJ2-7,.,TRBV11-2,13,many,CASSPPAGYEQYF,TGTGCCAGCAGCCCCCCCGCGGGCTACGAGCAGTACTTC
TRBJ1-1,.,TRBV19,15,few,CASTPRGALNTEAFF,TGTGCCAGTACCCCACGGGGGGCGCTGAACACTGAAGCTTTCTTT
TRBJ2-7,.,TRBV27,14,many,CASSFGTNPYEQYF,TGTGCCAGCAGTTTCGGGACAAATCCCTACGAGCAGTACTTC
TRBJ1-5,.,TRBV7-2,14,few,CASSLRAANQPQHF,TGTGCCAGCAGCTTACGGGCAGCTAATCAGCCCCAGCATTTT
TRBJ2-1,.,TRBV20-1,13,.,CSAMVQGRNEQFF,TGCAGTGCTATGGTGCAGGGTCGGAATGAGCAGTTCTTC
TRBJ2-1,TRBD2,TRBV24-1,15,.,CATSDSGLAGAEQFF,TGTGCCACCAGTGATTCGGGACTAGCGGGAGCTGAGCAGTTCTTC
TRBJ1-1,.,TRBV12-3/TRBV12-4,13,few,CASTIQGNTEAFF,TGTGCCAGCACCATCCAGGGAAACACTGAAGCTTTCTTT
TRBJ1-1,.,TRBV9,14,.,CASSARQMNTEAFF,TGTGCCAGCAGCGCTAGGCAGATGAACACTGAAGCTTTCTTT
TRBJ2-1,.,TRBV12-3/TRBV12-4,14,few,CASSLRRTDNEQFF,TGTGCCAGCAGTTTAAGGCGGACAGACAATGAGCAGTTCTTC
TRBJ1-2,.,TRBV4-1,16,few,CASSQEGMDMNYGYTF,TGCGCCAGCAGCCAAGAAGGTATGGACATGAACTATGGCTACACCTTC
TRBJ2-7,TRBD1,TRBV4-1,13,.,CASSGQVFYEQYF,TGCGCCAGCAGCGGACAGGTTTTCTACGAGCAGTACTTC
TRBJ2-7,.,TRBV13,14,.,CASSHGISSYEQYF,TGTGCCAGCAGCCATGGGATTAGCTCCTACGAGCAGTACTTC
TRBJ1-2,.,TRBV3-1,14,once,CASSQASPNYGYTF,TGTGCCAGCAGCCAAGCAAGCCCAAACTATGGCTACACCTTC
TRBJ2-7,.,TRBV5-6,13,few,CASSLARSSEQYF,TGTGCCAGCAGCTTGGCCAGGTCGAGCGAGCAGTACTTC
TRBJ2-7,.,TRBV5-6,15,few,CASSLRLAALYEQYF,TGTGCCAGCAGCTTGCGGTTAGCGGCGCTCTACGAGCAGTACTTC
TRBJ1-5,.,TRBV7-9,13,.,CASSFGVLQPQHF,TGTGCCAGCAGCTTCGGGGTTCTACAGCCCCAGCATTTT
TRBJ2-1,.,TRBV20-1,13,.,CSANKQGGNEQFF,TGCAGTGCTAATAAACAGGGAGGGAATGAGCAGTTCTTC
TRBJ2-7,TRBD1,TRBV20-1,16,few,CSASLGSGGISYEQYF,TGCAGTGCCTCCCTTGGGTCAGGGGGCATCTCCTACGAGCAGTACTTC
TRBJ2-3,.,TRBV12-3/TRBV12-4,15,.,CASSLVGLRTDTQYF,TGTGCCAGCAGTTTAGTGGGCCTCCGCACAGATACGCAGTATTTT
TRBJ1-1,.,TRBV11-1,16,.,CASSLGLFRGNTEAFF,TGTGCCAGCAGCTTGGGACTATTCAGGGGGAACACTGAAGCTTTCTTT
TRBJ1-4,.,TRBV11-2,16,many,CASSSVLSGLSEKLFF,TGTGCCAGCAGCTCCGTTTTATCGGGGCTGAGCGAAAAACTGTTTTTT
TRBJ2-4,TRBD1,TRBV11-2,15,few,CASRDYRGRINIQYF,TGTGCCAGCAGGGATTACAGGGGGCGGATTAACATTCAGTACTTC
TRBJ2-5,.,TRBV4-3,15,.,CASSQDRLGQGTQYF,TGCGCCAGCAGCCAAGATCGTCTAGGTCAGGGGACCCAGTACTTC
TRBJ1-1,TRBD1,TRBV2,15,.,CASNRRQGAGTEAFF,TGTGCCAGCAATAGGAGGCAGGGGGCGGGTACTGAAGCTTTCTTT
TRBJ2-7,TRBD2,TRBV4-1,16,.,CASSQRALAGGYEQYF,TGCGCCAGCAGCCAAAGAGCACTAGCGGGGGGCTACGAGCAGTACTTC
TRBJ2-1,.,TRBV12-3/TRBV12-4,16,.,CASSFRVSGSYNEQFF,TGTGCCAGCAGTTTTAGGGTTAGCGGATCTTACAATGAGCAGTTCTTC
TRBJ2-1,.,TRBV5-1,15,many,CASSLVRSSYNEQFF,TGCGCCAGCAGCTTGGTAAGGAGCTCCTACAATGAGCAGTTCTTC
TRBJ2-5,.,TRBV6-2/TRBV6-3,14,.,CASSDLYRLETQYF,TGTGCCAGCAGCGACCTTTACAGGCTGGAGACCCAGTACTTC
TRBJ2-3,.,TRBV5-1,14,.,CATGGGPGTDTQYF,TGCGCCACCGGTGGAGGCCCGGGCACAGATACGCAGTATTTT
TRBJ2-2,TRBD1,TRBV24-1,17,.,CATSEAGTGVGTGELFF,TGTGCCACCAGCGAGGCCGGGACAGGGGTTGGCACCGGGGAGCTGTTTTTT
TRBJ2-3,TRBD2,TRBV7-6,14,.,CASSLTLAADTQYF,TGTGCCAGCAGCTTAACACTAGCGGCAGATACGCAGTATTTT
TRBJ2-3,.,TRBV5-1,13,few,CASRPEPGVTQYF,TGCGCCAGCAGACCCGAGCCAGGTGTTACGCAGTATTTT
TRBJ1-5,.,TRBV20-1,17,.,CSTTTDPGGYSNQPQHF,TGCAGCACAACGACAGATCCGGGGGGATATAGCAATCAGCCCCAGCATTTT
TRBJ1-1,TRBD1,TRBV6-1,16,few,CASSGAQGAGNTEAFF,TGTGCCAGCAGTGGAGCCCAGGGGGCGGGGAACACTGAAGCTTTCTTT
TRBJ1-2,TRBD1,TRBV7-8,16,.,CASSFRTGGDNYGYTF,TGTGCCAGCAGCTTCAGGACAGGGGGCGACAACTATGGCTACACCTTC
TRBJ1-1,.,TRBV11-2,14,.,CASSVDEMNTEAFF,TGTGCCAGCAGCGTCGACGAAATGAACACTGAAGCTTTCTTT
TRBJ2-7,.,TRBV9,13,.,CASSVELHYEQYF,TGTGCCAGCAGCGTAGAACTCCACTACGAGCAGTACTTC